This T cell receptor beta chain derives from a study of blood T cell repertoires in COVID-19. Background on the study: Specimens from acute and convalescent COVID-19 originated in the United States, Italy and Spain. Sources were T cells, B-cell-depleted T cells, or PBMCs; the material itself was cDNA or gDNA.

Original methodology: Estimation of nucleated cell counts relied on the amplification of reference gene primers. The method was immunoSEQ multiplex PCR; TCRdb's version includes in-frame clones alone and lacks a portion of them. The D gene and trimming were derived from the DNA, and the V and J assignments and clone size from that table. The sample holds 150,000 to 200,000 clones, 86% seen once. There are 15 residues in the CDR3. J gave up 4 bases and V 5 bases, and 7 bases lay outside the gene matches. Per germline, CDR1 MNHEY and CDR2 SMNVEV (reference sequence). The chain joins TRBV27 to TRBJ1-5; TRBD1 matches 8 bases. The receptor's source is a man between 60 and 75 years old with acute or convalescent COVID-19. The sequenced material came from peripheral blood. The CDR3 nucleotides are TGTGCCAGCAGTCCCGGACAGGGAAGGAATCAGCCCCAGCATTTT. Its translation: CASSPGQGRNQPQHF.